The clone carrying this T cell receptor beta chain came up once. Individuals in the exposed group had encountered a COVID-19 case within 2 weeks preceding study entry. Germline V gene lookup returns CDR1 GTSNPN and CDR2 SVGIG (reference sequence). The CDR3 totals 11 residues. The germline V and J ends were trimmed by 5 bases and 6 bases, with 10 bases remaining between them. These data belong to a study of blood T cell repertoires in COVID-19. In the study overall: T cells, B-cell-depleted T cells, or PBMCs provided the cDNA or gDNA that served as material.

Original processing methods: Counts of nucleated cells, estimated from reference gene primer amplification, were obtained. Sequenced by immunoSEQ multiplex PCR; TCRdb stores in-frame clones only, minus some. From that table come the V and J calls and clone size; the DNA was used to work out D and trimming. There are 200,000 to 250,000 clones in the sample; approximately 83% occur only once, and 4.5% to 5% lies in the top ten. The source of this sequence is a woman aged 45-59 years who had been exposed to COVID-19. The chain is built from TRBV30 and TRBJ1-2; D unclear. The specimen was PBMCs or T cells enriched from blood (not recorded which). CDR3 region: CAWGEGDGYTF. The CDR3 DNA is TGTGCCTGGGGGGAGGGAGATGGCTACACCTTC.